A single TCR beta chain is shown here with its context. Its cognate antigen is unknown. In the PCR, 60 Vbeta and 13 Jbeta primers were used. Generated by immunoSEQ multiplex PCR, the TCRdb table keeps only in-frame clones and is missing some. The data show around 120,000 clones, roughly four fifths seen once. This entry comes from a study of cytomegalovirus exposure and HLA in healthy donors. Findings and caveats of the study: There were a few CMV-associated chains whose specificity for CMV antigens was confirmed in vitro. Later analysis showed TCR association rates varying by HLA locus, highest for DRB1 and lowest for HLA-C. In a later analysis, a missense DCLRE1C variant was linked to TCR beta V- and J-gene trimming. Earlier analysis looked at TCR beta V segments, and most were productive about 90% or about 30% of the time.

V gave up 0 bases and J gave up 9 bases; unmatched junction bases: 4. Germline lookup yields CDR1 SSHAT and CDR2 FNYEAQ (reference sequence). There are 14 residues in the CDR3. The sequenced material came from PBMCs. The source of this sequence is a boy between 10 and 17 years old in good health and CMV-seronegative. The V call is TRBV7-7, the J call TRBJ2-1; 8 bases are a match to TRBD2. In DNA form, the CDR3 reads TGTGCCAGCAGCTTAGCAGCGGGAGAGGGTGAGCAGTTCTTC. Its protein product is CASSLAAGEGEQFF.